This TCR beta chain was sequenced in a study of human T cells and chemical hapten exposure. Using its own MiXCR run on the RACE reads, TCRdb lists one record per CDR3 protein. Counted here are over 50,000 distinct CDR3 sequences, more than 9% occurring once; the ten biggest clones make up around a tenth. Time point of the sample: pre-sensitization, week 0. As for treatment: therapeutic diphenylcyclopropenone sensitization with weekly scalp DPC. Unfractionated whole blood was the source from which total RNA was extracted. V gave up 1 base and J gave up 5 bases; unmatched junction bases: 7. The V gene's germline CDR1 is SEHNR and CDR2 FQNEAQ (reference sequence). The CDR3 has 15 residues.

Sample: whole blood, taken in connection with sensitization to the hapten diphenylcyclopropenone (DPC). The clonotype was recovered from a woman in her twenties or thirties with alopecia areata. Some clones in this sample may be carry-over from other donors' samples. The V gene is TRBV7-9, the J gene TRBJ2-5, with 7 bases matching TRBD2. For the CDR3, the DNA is TGTGCCAGCAGCTTAGGACTAGCCGGAGTCGAGACCCAGTACTTC. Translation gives CASSLGLAGVETQYF.